The rows below give T cell receptor beta chains drawn from one sample of a study of T cells in Graves' hyperthyroidism and ophthalmopathy. Using its own MiXCR run on the multiplex PCR reads, TCRdb lists one record per CDR3 protein. Of approximately 420,000 distinct CDR3 sequences listed, around 14% are singletons. The source material was blood. The receptors were sampled from a woman in her thirties with Graves' hyperthyroidism. CDR3s include the opening cysteine and the closing phenylalanine or tryptophan. D genes are given only for firm matches. Only some rows state a clone size, as once, few, many or a class for expanded clones.

>TRBJ1-1|-|-|TRBV20-1
CSARVWTPNTEAFF
TGCAGTGCTAGGGTATGGACACCGAACACTGAAGCTTTCTTT
>TRBJ2-1|-|-|TRBV25-1
CASSAGAGYQFF
TGTGCCAGCAGTGCTGGGGCGGGATATCAGTTCTTC
>TRBJ2-2|TRBD2|few|TRBV6-1
CASSPGGTASPGELFF
TGTGCCAGCAGCCCCGGGGGGACTGCCTCTCCCGGGGAGCTGTTTTTT
>TRBJ2-7|-|many|TRBV10-3
CAISVDSYEQYF
TGTGCCATCAGTGTCGACAGCTACGAGCAGTACTTC
>TRBJ1-5|-|many|TRBV6-1
CASSSQRGQGTQPQHF
TGTGCCAGCAGTTCCCAACGGGGGCAGGGGACCCAGCCCCAGCATTTT
>TRBJ2-7|-|-|TRBV4-1
CASSQDYLPSYEQYF
TGCGCCAGCAGCCAAGATTACCTGCCTTCCTACGAGCAGTACTTC
>TRBJ1-1|-|-|TRBV19
CASSRPSEAFF
TGTGCCAGTAGCCGACCATCCGAAGCTTTCTTT
>TRBJ2-7|-|many|TRBV10-3
CAISDSSRGAYEQYF
TGTGCCATCAGTGATTCAAGCAGGGGTGCCTACGAGCAGTACTTC
>TRBJ1-1|-|-|TRBV27
CASSPGGRGAFF
TGTGCCAGCAGTCCTGGGGGGCGAGGAGCTTTCTTT
>TRBJ1-2|-|few|TRBV29-1
CSVETGTGYGYTF
TGCAGCGTGGAAACAGGGACGGGCTATGGCTACACCTTC
>TRBJ2-5|TRBD1|few|TRBV5-1
CASRFRDRDETQYF
TGCGCCAGCAGGTTCCGGGACAGGGATGAGACCCAGTACTTC
>TRBJ1-5|-|few|TRBV6-1
CASSELWGNQPQHF
TGTGCCAGCAGTGAATTGTGGGGCAATCAGCCCCAGCATTTT
>TRBJ2-1|-|many|TRBV12-3/TRBV12-4
CASSFFSGDNEQFF
TGTGCCAGCAGTTTCTTCAGCGGTGACAATGAGCAGTTCTTC
>TRBJ2-1|TRBD2|-|TRBV6-1
CATGPLAGVGNEQFF
TGTGCCACCGGGCCGCTAGCGGGAGTCGGCAATGAGCAGTTCTTC
>TRBJ1-5|-|-|TRBV28
CASSYRARPQHF
TGTGCCAGCAGTTATAGGGCTAGGCCCCAGCATTTT
>TRBJ2-3|-|many|TRBV7-8
CASSLHGGGTDTQYF
TGTGCCAGCAGCCTCCATGGCGGGGGCACAGATACGCAGTATTTT
>TRBJ1-2|-|once|TRBV6-5
CASSYTPRTVYGYTF
TGTGCCAGCAGTTACACCCCCAGGACAGTTTATGGCTACACCTTC
>TRBJ2-7|-|-|TRBV10-2
CASSDFSSVYEQYF
TGCGCCAGCAGTGACTTTTCTTCTGTCTACGAGCAGTACTTC
>TRBJ1-4|-|many|TRBV18
CASSPSGRDEKLFF
TGTGCCAGCTCACCATCAGGGAGAGATGAAAAACTGTTTTTT
>TRBJ2-1|TRBD2|many|TRBV5-1
CASSLFGAGRDNEQFF
TGCGCCAGCAGCTTGTTTGGGGCAGGGAGGGACAATGAGCAGTTCTTC
>TRBJ1-1|TRBD1|many|TRBV10-3
CAISERQGYTEAFF
TGTGCCATCAGTGAGAGACAGGGGTACACTGAAGCTTTCTTT
>TRBJ2-7|TRBD2|many|TRBV24-1
CATSVAGAEEQYF
TGTGCCACCAGTGTAGCGGGAGCTGAGGAGCAGTACTTC
>TRBJ2-5|-|many|TRBV20-1
CSARVEFQETQYF
TGCAGTGCTAGAGTGGAGTTCCAAGAGACCCAGTACTTC
>TRBJ2-1|-|-|TRBV6-2/TRBV6-3
CASSDGDSSYNEQFF
TGTGCCAGCAGTGACGGTGACAGCTCCTACAATGAGCAGTTCTTC
>TRBJ1-3|-|-|TRBV28
CASTPPNRFSGNTIYF
TGTGCCAGCACCCCACCGAACAGGTTCTCTGGAAACACCATATATTTT
>TRBJ2-3|-|large|TRBV11-3
CASSLQGDTQYF
TGTGCCAGCAGCTTGCAGGGAGATACGCAGTATTTT